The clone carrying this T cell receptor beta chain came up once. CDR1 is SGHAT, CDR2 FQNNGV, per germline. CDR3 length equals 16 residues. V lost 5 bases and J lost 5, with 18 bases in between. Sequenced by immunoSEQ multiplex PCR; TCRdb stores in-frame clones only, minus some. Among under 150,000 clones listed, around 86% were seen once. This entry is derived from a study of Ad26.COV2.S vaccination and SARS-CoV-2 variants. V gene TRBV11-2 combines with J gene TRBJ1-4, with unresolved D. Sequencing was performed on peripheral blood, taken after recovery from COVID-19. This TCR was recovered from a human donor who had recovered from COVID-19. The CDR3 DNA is TGTGCCAGCAGCCCCCCGGGAGCAGGCGTGAATGAAAAACTGTTTTTT. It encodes CASSPPGAGVNEKLFF.